The 10 T cell receptor beta chains given below trace back to one sample, sequenced in a study of blood T cell repertoires in COVID-19. Assay used: immunoSEQ multiplex PCR; TCRdb lists only in-frame clones, some missing. The sample records about 73,000 clones, 60% to 80% being singletons. Sequencing was carried out using peripheral blood. The receptors were sampled from a man aged 65 to 85 with COVID-19, enrolled during active disease.

The V call is TRBV18, the J call TRBJ1-4; D is possibly TRBD1 (6 bases). Germline CDR1 is KGHSH and CDR2 is LQKENI. The CDR3 is 14 amino acids. The V and J ends lost 2 bases and 8 bases respectively, with 12 bases between them. The CDR3 reads CASSPGGQLEKLFF. The CDR3 DNA is TGTGCCAGCTCACCAGGGGGACAATTAGAAAAACTGTTTTTT.

The V gene is TRBV7-3, the J gene TRBJ1-1, with D maybe TRBD1 (5 bases). Trimming stripped 6 bases from V and 4 bases from J, with 12 bases between. The CDR3 covers 13 residues. Germline-derived CDR1 and CDR2 are SGHTA and FQGTGA. The CDR3 sequence is CASSQGYGTEAFF. The DNA for the CDR3 is TGTGCCAGCAGTCAGGGTTATGGCACTGAAGCTTTCTTT. Variable domain in full (rest from reference TRBV7-3 and TRBJ1-1): GAGVSQTPSNKVTEKGKYVELRCDPISGHTALYWYRQSLGQGPEFLIYFQGTGAADDSGLPNDRFFAVRPEGSVSTLKIQRTERGDSAVYLCASSQGYGTEAFFGQGTRLTVV.

This clone was found once. V and J are TRBV6-5 and TRBJ1-5; a weak D match, TRBD1 (6 bases). Germline V gene lookup returns CDR1 MNHEY and CDR2 SVGAGI. The CDR3 is made up of 14 amino acids. Trimming shortened V by 6 bases and J by 0 bases, and 9 bases separated the two germline ends. In DNA, the CDR3 is TGTGCCAGCAGAAGGACAGTTAGCAATCAGCCCCAGCATTTT. This sequence encodes CASRRTVSNQPQHF.

The chain couples TRBV19 to TRBJ1-5; D remains unclear. The V gene lost 3 bases and the J gene lost 6 bases, with 6 bases spanning the gap. The CDR3 sequence is 12 residues long. From germline, CDR1 is LNHDA and CDR2 SQIVND (reference sequence). CDR3: CASSIWPQPQHF. CDR3 coding DNA: TGTGCCAGTAGTATTTGGCCTCAGCCCCAGCATTTT. The full variable domain, in which reference TRBV19 and TRBJ1-5 provide the parts outside the CDR3, is DGGITQSPKYLFRKEGQNVTLSCEQNLNHDAMYWYRQDPGQGLRLIYYSQIVNDFQKGDIAEGYSVSREKKESFPLTVTSAQKNPTAFYLCASSIWPQPQHFGDGTRLSIL.

The chain employs TRBV5-1 and TRBJ2-5, with TRBD2 matching over 8 bases. The CDR3 covers 15 residues. V shed 4 bases, J shed 5 bases, and the junction held 10 bases outside the gene matches. The germline gives CDR1 SGHRS, CDR2 YFSETQ. The CDR3 loop is CASSGGTSSLETQYF. Written as DNA, the CDR3 is TGCGCCAGCAGCGGCGGGACTAGTTCATTGGAGACCCAGTACTTC.

The V call is TRBV7-2, the J call TRBJ2-1; no clear D. This CDR3 comprises 16 residues. The V end lost 5 bases, the J end lost 0 bases, and 14 bases lay between the germline ends. Germline lookup yields CDR1 SGHTA and CDR2 FQGNSA. The CDR3 sequence: CASSKGGGSSYNEQFF. The CDR3 nucleotides are TGTGCCAGCAGCAAAGGCGGTGGAAGCTCCTACAATGAGCAGTTCTTC.

This sequence joins TRBV6-5 and TRBJ1-5; 7 bases map to TRBD1. The CDR3 has 14 residues. Per germline, CDR1 MNHEY and CDR2 SVGAGI. V dropped 5 bases and J dropped 7; count of bases not matched to a gene: 8. CDR3 amino acids: CASSPYRGSQPQHF. In nucleotides, the CDR3 is TGTGCCAGCAGTCCTTACAGGGGTTCGCAGCCCCAGCATTTT.

The chain recombines TRBV7-2 with TRBJ2-7, with 9 nucleotides matching TRBD2. The germline V gene has CDR1 SGHTA and CDR2 FQGNSA. With V trimmed by 5 bases and J by 8 bases, 16 bases remained unmatched. The CDR3 totals 16 residues. The CDR3 nucleotides read TGTGCCAGCAGCGGGACCCCCGGGGGTAGCGGGAGTCAGCAGTACTTC. Translated, it gives CASSGTPGGSGSQQYF.

The table lists this clone with a count of one. V usage is TRBV5-4 and J usage is TRBJ2-2; the match to TRBD2 covers 7 bases. The CDR3 is made up of 16 amino acids. Germline CDR1 is SGHNT and CDR2 is YYREEE (reference sequence). Losses at the gene ends were 2 bases for V and 0 bases for J; bases not matched to a gene: 4. For the CDR3, the DNA is TGTGCCAGCAGCTTTGGGCTAGCGGCGAACACCGGGGAGCTGTTTTTT. It translates to CASSFGLAANTGELFF.

V is TRBV4-3 and J is TRBJ2-2, with 11 bases identical to TRBD2. Per the germline V gene, CDR1 is LGHNA and CDR2 is YSLEER. Trimming at V came to 4 bases and at J to 4 bases, leaving 5 bases not matched to a gene. The CDR3 covers 16 residues. CDR3 coding DNA: TGCGCCAGCAGCCCGATAGCGGGAGGGCCCACCGGGGAGCTGTTTTTT. Residues: CASSPIAGGPTGELFF.